This record covers a single T cell receptor (beta chain). This sample is drawn from a study of blood T cell repertoires in COVID-19. Study-wide context: Specimens from acute and convalescent COVID-19 originated in the United States, Italy and Spain. Sample material is recorded as cDNA or gDNA derived from T cells, B-cell-depleted T cells, or PBMCs.

Germline V gene lookup returns CDR1 SGHAT and CDR2 FQNNGV. The length of the CDR3 is 14 residues. Germline trimming cut 3 bases from V and 12 bases from J; bases unmatched to any gene: 5. The authors' processing: Reference gene primers were amplified, and this amplification served to estimate nucleated cell counts. The assay was immunoSEQ multiplex PCR, and TCRdb's table has in-frame clones only and misses some. That table supplies the V and J calls and clone size; D and trimming were determined from the DNA. The table includes roughly 410,000 clones, around 87% detected once. Patients at the Seattle site were enrolled during active infection and followed longitudinally.

The sample taken for sequencing was peripheral blood. The chain has TRBV11-2 and TRBJ2-2; 12 bases are shared with TRBD2. This receptor was taken from an older woman with COVID-19, enrolled during active disease. The CDR3 spells CASSFTSGGFQLFF. In nucleotides, the CDR3 is TGTGCCAGCAGCTTTACTAGCGGGGGGTTTCAGCTGTTTTTT.